The clone carrying this T cell receptor beta chain has just a few counts. These data come from a study of blood T cells in healthy people across ages. Between the trimmed V and J ends, which lost 4 bases and 4 bases, there was a span of 9 bases. From germline, CDR1 is MGHDK and CDR2 SYGVNS. The length of the CDR3 is 13 residues. A sample-barcoded 5' primer and a J-beta primer mix were used in a second PCR of roughly 7 to 11 cycles. TCRdb reprocessed the 5' RACE reads via MiXCR and lists one record per CDR3 protein. The table has about 930,000 distinct CDR3 sequences, 29% seen once; the top ten hold about 9.4%. These sequences were also reported in another study, on T cells of mothers and their children.

This sequence joins TRBV25-1 and TRBJ2-3; D remains ambiguous. This receptor was taken from a woman between 40 and 55 years old in good health. The sequenced sample was blood. The CDR3 protein is CASSVSGSDTQYF. The CDR3 DNA reads as TGTGCCAGCAGTGTCTCGGGCTCAGATACGCAGTATTTT.